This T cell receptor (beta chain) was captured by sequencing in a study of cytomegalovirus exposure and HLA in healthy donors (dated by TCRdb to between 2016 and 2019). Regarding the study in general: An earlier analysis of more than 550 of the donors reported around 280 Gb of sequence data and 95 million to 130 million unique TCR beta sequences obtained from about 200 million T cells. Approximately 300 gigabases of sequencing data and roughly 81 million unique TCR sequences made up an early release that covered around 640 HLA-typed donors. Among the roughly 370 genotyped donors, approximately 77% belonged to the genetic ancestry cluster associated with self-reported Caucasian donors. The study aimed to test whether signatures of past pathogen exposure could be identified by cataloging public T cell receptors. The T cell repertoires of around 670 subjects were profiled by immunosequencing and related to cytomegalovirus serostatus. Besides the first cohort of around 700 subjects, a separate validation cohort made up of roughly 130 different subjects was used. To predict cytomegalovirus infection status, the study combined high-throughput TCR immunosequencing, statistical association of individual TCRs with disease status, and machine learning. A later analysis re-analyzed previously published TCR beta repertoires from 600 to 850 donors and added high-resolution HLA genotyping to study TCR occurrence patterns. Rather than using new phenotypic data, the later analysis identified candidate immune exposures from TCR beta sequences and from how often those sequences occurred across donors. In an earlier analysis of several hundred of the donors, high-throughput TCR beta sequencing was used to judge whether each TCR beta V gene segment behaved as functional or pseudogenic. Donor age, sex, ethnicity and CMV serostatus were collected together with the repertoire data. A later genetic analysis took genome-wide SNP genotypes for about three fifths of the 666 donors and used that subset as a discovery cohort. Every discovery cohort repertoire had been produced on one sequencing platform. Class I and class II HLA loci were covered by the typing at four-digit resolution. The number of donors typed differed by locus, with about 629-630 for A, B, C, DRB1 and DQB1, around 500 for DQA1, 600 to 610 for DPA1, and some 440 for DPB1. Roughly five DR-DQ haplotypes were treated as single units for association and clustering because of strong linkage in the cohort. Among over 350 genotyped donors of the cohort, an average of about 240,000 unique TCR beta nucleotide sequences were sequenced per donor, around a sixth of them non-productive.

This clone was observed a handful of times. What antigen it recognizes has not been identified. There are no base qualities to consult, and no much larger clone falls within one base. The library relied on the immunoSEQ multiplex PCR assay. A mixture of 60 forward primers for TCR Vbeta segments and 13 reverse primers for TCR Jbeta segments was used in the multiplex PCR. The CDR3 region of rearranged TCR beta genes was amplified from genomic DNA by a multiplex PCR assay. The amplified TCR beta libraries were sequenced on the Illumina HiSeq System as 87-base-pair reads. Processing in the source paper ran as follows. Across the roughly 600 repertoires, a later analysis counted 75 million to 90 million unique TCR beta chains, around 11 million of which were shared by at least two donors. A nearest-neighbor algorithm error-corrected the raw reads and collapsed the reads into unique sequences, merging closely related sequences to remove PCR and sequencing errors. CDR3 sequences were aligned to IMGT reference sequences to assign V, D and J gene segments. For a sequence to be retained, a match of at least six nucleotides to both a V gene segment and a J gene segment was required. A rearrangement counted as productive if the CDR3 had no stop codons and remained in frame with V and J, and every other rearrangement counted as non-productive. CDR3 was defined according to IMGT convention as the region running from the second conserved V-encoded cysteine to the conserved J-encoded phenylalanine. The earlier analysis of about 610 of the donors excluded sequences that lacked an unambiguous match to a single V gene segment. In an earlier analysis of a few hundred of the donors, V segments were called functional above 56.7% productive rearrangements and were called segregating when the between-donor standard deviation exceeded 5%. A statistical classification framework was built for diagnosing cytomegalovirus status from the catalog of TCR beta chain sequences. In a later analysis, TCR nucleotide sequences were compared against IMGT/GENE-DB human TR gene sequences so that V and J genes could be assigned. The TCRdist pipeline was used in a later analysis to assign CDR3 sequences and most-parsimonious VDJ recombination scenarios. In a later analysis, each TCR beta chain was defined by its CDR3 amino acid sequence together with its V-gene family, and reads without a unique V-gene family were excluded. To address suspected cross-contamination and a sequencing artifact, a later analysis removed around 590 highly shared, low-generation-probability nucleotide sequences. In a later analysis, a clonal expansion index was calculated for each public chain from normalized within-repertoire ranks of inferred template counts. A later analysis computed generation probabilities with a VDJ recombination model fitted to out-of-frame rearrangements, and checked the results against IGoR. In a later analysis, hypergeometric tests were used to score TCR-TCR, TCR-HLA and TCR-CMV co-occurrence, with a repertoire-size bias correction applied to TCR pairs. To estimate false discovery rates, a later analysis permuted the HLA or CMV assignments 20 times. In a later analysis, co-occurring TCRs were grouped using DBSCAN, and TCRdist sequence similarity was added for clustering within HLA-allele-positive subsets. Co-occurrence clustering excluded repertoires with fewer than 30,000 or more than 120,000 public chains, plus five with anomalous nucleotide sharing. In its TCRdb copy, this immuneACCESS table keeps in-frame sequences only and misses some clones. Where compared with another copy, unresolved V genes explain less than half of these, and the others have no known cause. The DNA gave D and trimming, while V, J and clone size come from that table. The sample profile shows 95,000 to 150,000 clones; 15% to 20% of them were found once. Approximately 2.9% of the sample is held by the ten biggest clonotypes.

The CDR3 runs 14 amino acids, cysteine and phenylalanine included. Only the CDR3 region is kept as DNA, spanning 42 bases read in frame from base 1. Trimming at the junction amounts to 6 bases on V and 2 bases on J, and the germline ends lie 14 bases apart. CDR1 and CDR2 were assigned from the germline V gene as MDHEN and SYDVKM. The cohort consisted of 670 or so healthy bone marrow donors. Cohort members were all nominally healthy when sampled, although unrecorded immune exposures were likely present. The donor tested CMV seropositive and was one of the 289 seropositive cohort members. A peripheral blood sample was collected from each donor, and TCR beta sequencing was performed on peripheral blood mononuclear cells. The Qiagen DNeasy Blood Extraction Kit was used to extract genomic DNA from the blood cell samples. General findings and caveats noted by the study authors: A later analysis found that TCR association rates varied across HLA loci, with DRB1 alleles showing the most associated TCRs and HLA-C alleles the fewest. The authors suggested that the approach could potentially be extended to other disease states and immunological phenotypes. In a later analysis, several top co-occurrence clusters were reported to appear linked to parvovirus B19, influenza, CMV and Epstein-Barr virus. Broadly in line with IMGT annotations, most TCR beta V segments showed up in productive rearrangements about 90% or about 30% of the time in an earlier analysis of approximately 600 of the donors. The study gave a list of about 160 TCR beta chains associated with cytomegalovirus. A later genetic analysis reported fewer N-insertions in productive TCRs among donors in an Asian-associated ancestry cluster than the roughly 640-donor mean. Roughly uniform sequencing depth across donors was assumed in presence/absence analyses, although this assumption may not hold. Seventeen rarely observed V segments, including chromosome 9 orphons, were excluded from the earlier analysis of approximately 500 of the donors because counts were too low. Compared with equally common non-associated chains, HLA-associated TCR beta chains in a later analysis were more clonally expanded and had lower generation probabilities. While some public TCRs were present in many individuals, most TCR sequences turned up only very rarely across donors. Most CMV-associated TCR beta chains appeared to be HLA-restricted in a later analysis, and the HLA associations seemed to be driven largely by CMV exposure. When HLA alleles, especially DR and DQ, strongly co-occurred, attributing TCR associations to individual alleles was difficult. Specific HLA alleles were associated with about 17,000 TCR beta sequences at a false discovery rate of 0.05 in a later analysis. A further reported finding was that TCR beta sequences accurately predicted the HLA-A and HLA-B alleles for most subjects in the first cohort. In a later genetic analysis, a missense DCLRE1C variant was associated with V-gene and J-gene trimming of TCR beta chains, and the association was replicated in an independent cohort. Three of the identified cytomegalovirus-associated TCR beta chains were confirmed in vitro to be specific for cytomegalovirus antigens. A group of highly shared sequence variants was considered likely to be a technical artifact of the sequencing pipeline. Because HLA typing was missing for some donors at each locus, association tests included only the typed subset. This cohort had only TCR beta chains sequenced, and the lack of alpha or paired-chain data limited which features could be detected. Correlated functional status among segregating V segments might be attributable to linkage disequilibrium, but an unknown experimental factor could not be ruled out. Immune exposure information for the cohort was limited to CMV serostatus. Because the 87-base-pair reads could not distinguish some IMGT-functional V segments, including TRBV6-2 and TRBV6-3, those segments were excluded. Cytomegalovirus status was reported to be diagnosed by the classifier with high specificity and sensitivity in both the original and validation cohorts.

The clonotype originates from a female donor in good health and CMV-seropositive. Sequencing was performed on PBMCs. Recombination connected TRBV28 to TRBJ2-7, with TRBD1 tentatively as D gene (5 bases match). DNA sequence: TGTGCCAGCAGCCTGCTGGGGCCAGCCTACGAGCAGTACTTC. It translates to CASSLLGPAYEQYF.